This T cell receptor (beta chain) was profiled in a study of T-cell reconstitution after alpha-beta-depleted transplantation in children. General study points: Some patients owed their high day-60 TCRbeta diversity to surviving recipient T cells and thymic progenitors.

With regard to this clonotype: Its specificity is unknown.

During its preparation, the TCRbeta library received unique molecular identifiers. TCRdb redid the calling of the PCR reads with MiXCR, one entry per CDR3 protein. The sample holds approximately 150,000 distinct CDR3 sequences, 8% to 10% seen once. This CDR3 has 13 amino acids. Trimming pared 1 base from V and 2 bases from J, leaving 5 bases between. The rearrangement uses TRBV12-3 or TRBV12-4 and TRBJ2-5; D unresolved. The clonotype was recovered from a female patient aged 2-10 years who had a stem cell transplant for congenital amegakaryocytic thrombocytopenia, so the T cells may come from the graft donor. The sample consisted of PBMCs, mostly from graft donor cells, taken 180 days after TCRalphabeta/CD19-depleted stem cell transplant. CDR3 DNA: TGTGCCAGCAGTTTAGTCCTACAAGAGACCCAGTACTTC. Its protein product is CASSLVLQETQYF.